The TCR beta chain under discussion was sequenced for a study of blood T cell repertoires in COVID-19 (dated by TCRdb to the early 2020s). As for the study more broadly: Samples from collaborators originated in the United States, Italy and Spain and spanned both the acute and convalescent phases of COVID-19. Subjects who had been exposed to COVID-19, were actively infected with it, or had recovered from it provided the deeply sampled blood TCRbeta repertoires that made up the dataset. The material from the prospective study consisted of cDNA or gDNA derived from T cells, B-cell-depleted T cells, or PBMCs. Samples were obtained from the ongoing ImmuneRACE study (first 160 participants) and from 1,254 subjects provided by 6 global collaborators. The repertoires were released in a freely available public database intended as a resource for research on the immune response to SARS-CoV-2. The sample metadata nearly always contained a de-identified subject ID, COVID-19 status, age in years and sex. Where available, HLA class I and class II types were taken from metadata supplied by the sample provider and were not determined by assay-based typing.

Participants in the prospective study were aged about 18 to 95 years, lived in some 24 United States geographic areas, and enrolled through a virtual design. To assign participants to cohorts, the prospective study relied on clinical history that participants themselves reported in a screening survey and a study questionnaire. Each participant in the prospective study had whole blood, serum and a nasopharyngeal or oropharyngeal swab collected by mobile phlebotomists. Participants in the prospective study had the option to provide additional blood draws and questionnaires over a roughly 2-month period. Prospective study blood samples were shipped either frozen or at room temperature before DNA extraction. Results the study describes overall, beyond this receptor: How much clinical and demographic metadata was included differed by source and by participant, and the metadata was provided uncurated.

Remarks on this clone: Its antigen is unknown. Base qualities were left out, and no much larger clone turns up one base away.

CDR1 and CDR2 (DFQATT, SNEGSKA) derive from the germline V gene (reference sequence). From the cysteine through the phenylalanine, the CDR3 covers 11 amino acids. Just the 33-base CDR3 DNA is kept, in frame starting at base 1. V trim: 6 bases; J trim: 9 bases; unmatched bases: 7. TCRbeta CDR3 regions were amplified from genomic DNA using the immunoSEQ Assay, a bias-controlled multiplex PCR. The original methods were these. Within the assay, amplification of reference gene primers was used to estimate how many nucleated cells each sample contained. To quantify the absolute abundance of each unique TCRbeta CDR3 rearrangement, sequence reads were collapsed and filtered. For each sample, productive Simpson clonality was calculated as the square root of Simpson's diversity index across productive rearrangements. TCRdb holds this immuneACCESS table with in-frame rearrangements only. Some clones are missing; in checked studies, unresolved V genes explain under half, and the rest has no known cause. V, J and clone size derive from that table, while D and trimming were established from the DNA sequence. This sample lists roughly 300,000 clones; around 85% were detected once. Together, the top ten hold around 4% of the sample.

Recombination linked TRBV20-1 to TRBJ1-1; 7 bases in the junction line up with TRBD1. The specimen was PBMCs or T cells enriched from blood (not recorded which). The source is a woman aged 40 to 55 with acute COVID-19. The DNA sequence is given as TGCAGTGCGACGGGACAGACAAAAGCTTTCTTT. The translation is CSATGQTKAFF.